This TCR beta chain was observed in a study of lymphopenia after photon versus proton radiotherapy (dated by TCRdb to between 2018 and 2021). With regard to the full study: In patients with gastrointestinal tumors who developed high-grade lymphopenia, the study compared the immunological effects of photon radiation therapy with those of proton radiation therapy. The cohort included roughly 18 patients with gastrointestinal tumors who developed lymphopenia after receiving either photon or proton therapy. The goal of the study was to characterize the differences between the two radiation modalities in how they affect the immune system.

General findings and caveats noted by the study authors: The survival association was assessed only in patients who died, and better survival with proton therapy was presented by the authors as a possibility rather than a demonstrated result. After the lymphocyte count nadir, repertoires from photon-treated patients showed oligoclonal expansion, particularly of CD8+ Temra cells, and this expansion drove the decline in diversity. Across the cohort, a larger post-nadir drop in TCR diversity was inversely correlated with overall survival time among patients who died. Proton-treated patients stayed relatively stable during treatment, while photon-treated patients lost naive T cells and TCR diversity and gained effector/memory populations.

Preparation of the library involved the immunoSEQ multiplex PCR assay. T cell repertoires were profiled by deep sequencing of rearranged TCR beta loci, alongside multiparametric flow cytometry. TCRdb mirrors the immuneACCESS table, restricted to in-frame sequences. Some clones are absent from its copies; in checked studies, under half trace to an unresolved V gene, and the reason for the others is unknown. The sample table shows roughly 30,000 clones, and roughly four fifths are seen once. The ten largest clones capture approximately 31% of the sample. Points on this clone: Its antigen remains undetermined. Per-base qualities were not stored, and no clone one base away is much larger.

This clonotype originated in a man aged 45 to 65 with gastric cancer. The source material was peripheral blood, sampled from a patient treated with photon-based radiotherapy.

The CDR3 protein: CASSWDHSTDTQYF. The nucleotide sequence is TGTGCCAGCAGCTGGGACCACAGCACAGATACGCAGTATTTT. The sequence links TRBV7-2 to TRBJ2-3, with the D gene tentatively TRBD1 or TRBD2, based on 5 matching bases in each. Looking up the germline V gene yields CDR1 SGHTA and CDR2 FQGNSA. The CDR3 starts with the cysteine, ends with the phenylalanine, and has 14 residues. Only CDR3 DNA remains: 42 bases, in frame from the first base. V loses 4 bases of germline sequence and J loses 0 bases, and the interval between the two ends is 8 bases.